These 5 T cell receptor beta chains share one sample of origin, sequenced in a study of T cells in Graves' hyperthyroidism and ophthalmopathy. RNA transcripts were the template for amplifying TCR beta CDR3 regions. First-round RT-PCR of the TCR CDR3 relied on the HTBI primer set. TCRdb re-derived calls from the multiplex PCR reads in MiXCR, one entry per CDR3 protein. The repertoire holds some 200,000 distinct CDR3 sequences, with about a sixth as singletons. The sample was blood. Every receptor here comes from a man aged 45-65 years with Graves' hyperthyroidism.

At least ten counts were recorded for this clonotype. This chain uses TRBV3-1 with TRBJ2-7, with a tentative D call TRBD2 (5 bases). This CDR3 spans 14 amino acids. Germline CDR1 reads LGHDT; CDR2 reads YNNKEL (reference sequence). Trimming shortened V by 4 bases and J by 1 base, and 11 bases separated the two germline ends. The CDR3 protein is CASSPSLGSYEQYF. In DNA, the CDR3 is TGTGCCAGCAGCCCATCACTAGGATCCTACGAGCAGTACTTC.

This clonotype has at least ten counts. The gene calls are TRBV7-9 and TRBJ2-1, with 10 positions matching TRBD1. Trimming at V came to 6 bases and at J to 7 bases, leaving 9 bases not matched to a gene. The CDR3 is made up of 15 amino acids. Germline CDR1 is SEHNR and CDR2 is FQNEAQ (reference sequence). The CDR3 DNA follows: TGTGCCAGCAGACTATCCCGGGACAGGGGAAATGAGCAGTTCTTC. Translating gives CASRLSRDRGNEQFF. Drawing the rest from reference TRBV7-9 and TRBJ2-1, the complete variable domain is DTGVSQNPRHKITKRGQNVTFRCDPISEHNRLYWYRQTLGQGPEFLTYFQNEAQLEKSRLLSDRFSAERPKGSFSTLEIQRTEQGDSAMYLCASRLSRDRGNEQFFGPGTRLTVL.

A few counts support this clonotype. The chain uses TRBV20-1 and TRBJ2-1; 8 bases are a match to TRBD2. Looked up from germline, CDR1 is DFQATT and CDR2 is SNEGSKA (reference sequence). The CDR3 extends over 15 amino acids. V lost 0 bases, J lost 1 base, and 2 bases stayed unmatched. CDR3 residues: CSARESGRSYNEQFF. The DNA for the CDR3 is TGCAGTGCTAGAGAAAGCGGGAGATCCTACAATGAGCAGTTCTTC.

The table lists this clonotype with many counts. This chain uses TRBV10-2 with TRBJ2-3, with a possible D match to TRBD1 (5 bases). This CDR3 is built from 14 residues. Germline-derived CDR1 and CDR2 are WSHSY and SAAADI. V lost 4 bases, J lost 0 bases, and 8 bases lay in between. The CDR3 nucleotides are TGCGCCAGCAGTGTCACAGGAAGCACAGATACGCAGTATTTT. This translates into CASSVTGSTDTQYF.

This clonotype was detected many times. The CDR3 is CASSLDGMSSNQPQHF. CDR3 DNA: TGCGCCAGCAGCTTGGACGGCATGAGTAGCAATCAGCCCCAGCATTTT. The J gene is TRBJ1-5, the V gene TRBV5-1; no definite D call. Deletions cut 0 bases from V and 0 bases from J, with 10 bases between. The CDR3 has 16 residues. The germline gives CDR1 SGHRS, CDR2 YFSETQ.